The 30 T cell receptor beta chains below were found in one sample sequenced in a study of cytomegalovirus exposure and HLA in healthy donors. Primers: 60 Vbeta forward and 13 Jbeta reverse. TCRdb's table, derived via immunoSEQ multiplex PCR, lists solely in-frame clones and lacks some. The data show over 100,000 clones, approximately 8.8% seen once. Sequencing was performed on PBMCs. The receptors shown here come from a man aged 40-50 years in good health and CMV-seronegative.

The chain uses TRBV4-1 and TRBJ2-2; unclear D gene. Per germline, CDR1 MGHRA and CDR2 YSYEKL. The ends were cut back, 4 bases at V and 1 base at J, with 13 bases in the middle. The CDR3 consists of 16 residues. CDR3 loop: CASSLNSRLNTGELFF. The CDR3 DNA sequence: TGCGCCAGCAGCCTCAACAGTCGTCTGAACACCGGGGAGCTGTTTTTT.

The rearrangement links TRBV4-3 to TRBJ2-3; a weak D match, TRBD2 (6 bases). V was pared by 0 bases and J by 2 bases, with 15 bases between. Germline CDR1 and CDR2: LGHNA and YSLEER. The CDR3 contains 17 residues. CDR3 nucleotides: TGCGCCAGCAGCCAAGAATCCCGGGAGAAGGTCACAGATACGCAGTATTTT. This sequence encodes CASSQESREKVTDTQYF.

This chain uses TRBV29-1 with TRBJ2-1; TRBD2 agrees at 10 bases. Germline values: CDR1 SQVTM, CDR2 ANQGSEA. Trimming at V came to 3 bases and at J to 4 bases, leaving 9 bases not matched to a gene. The length of the CDR3 is 16 residues. The DNA of the CDR3 is TGCAGCGTTGACCCTAGCGGGGGTGTGGGATACAATGAGCAGTTCTTC. Amino acids: CSVDPSGGVGYNEQFF.

V and J are TRBV4-1 and TRBJ2-2; 11 bases line up with TRBD2. Germline CDR1 and CDR2: MGHRA and YSYEKL. Trimming at V came to 1 base and at J to 4 bases, leaving 8 bases not matched to a gene. This CDR3 spans 18 amino acids. CDR3 sequence reads: CASSQALAGGTSTGELFF. DNA of the CDR3: TGCGCCAGCAGCCAAGCCTTAGCGGGGGGGACGAGCACCGGGGAGCTGTTTTTT.

This sequence joins TRBV7-3 and TRBJ2-2; D unresolved. Germline V gene data show CDR1 as SGHTA and CDR2 as FQGTGA. The CDR3 consists of 13 residues. V was shortened by 5 bases and J by 0 bases, with 4 bases between the two germline ends. The CDR3 spells CASSNTNTGELFF. CDR3 nucleotide sequence: TGTGCCAGCAGCAACACGAACACCGGGGAGCTGTTTTTT.

This clone was observed a few times. The gene calls are TRBV16 and TRBJ2-7; 10 bases are shared with TRBD1. The CDR3 is 14 amino acids. The V gene's germline CDR1 is KGHSY and CDR2 FQNENV. Trimming removed 5 bases from V and 6 bases from J; junction bases left unmatched: 7. CDR3 region: CASSMGQGLGEQYF. The CDR3 region has the DNA TGTGCCAGCAGCATGGGACAGGGGCTTGGCGAGCAGTACTTC.

This chain uses TRBV6-4 with TRBJ2-7; 7 nucleotides align to TRBD1. V shed 9 bases, J shed 2 bases, and the junction held 4 bases outside the gene matches. CDR1 is MRHNA and CDR2 is SNTAGT in the germline V gene. The CDR3 runs to 12 residues. CDR3 amino acids: CARQGKAYEQYF. The CDR3 region has the DNA TGTGCCAGACAGGGGAAAGCCTACGAGCAGTACTTC.

This clone has more than one count but fewer than ten. The chain carries TRBV11-2 and TRBJ2-3; 11 bases align to TRBD2. The CDR3 runs to 16 residues. Germline V gene lookup returns CDR1 SGHAT and CDR2 FQNNGV. J gave up 1 base and V 3 bases, and 3 bases lay outside the gene matches. Here the CDR3 reads CASSFILAGGTDTQYF. The CDR3 nucleotides are TGTGCCAGCAGCTTCATACTAGCGGGGGGCACAGATACGCAGTATTTT.

The sample holds a few counts of this clone. The V and J genes are TRBV29-1 and TRBJ1-1; a possible D gene is TRBD1 (5 bases). Germline assignment: CDR1 SQVTM and CDR2 ANQGSEA. The CDR3 is 11 amino acids. V lost 7 bases to trimming and J lost 5 bases, with 11 bases between them. The CDR3 DNA reads TGCAGCGCCAGGGTGTGGACTGAAGCTTTCTTT. Amino acids: CSARVWTEAFF.

Only a few counts were recorded for this clone. The rearrangement uses TRBV5-6 and TRBJ1-2, with D perhaps TRBD1 (6 bases). The CDR3 loop spans 12 amino acids. V was cut by 4 bases and J by 5 bases, with 9 bases left in between. Germline-derived CDR1 and CDR2 are SGHDT and YYEEEE. This chain's CDR3 is CASSIQGYGYTF. The CDR3 nucleotides are TGTGCCAGCAGCATCCAGGGGTATGGCTACACCTTC. Full variable domain (rest looked up from reference TRBV5-6 and TRBJ1-2): DAGVTQSPTHLIKTRGQQVTLRCSPKSGHDTVSWYQQALGQGPQFIFQYYEEEERQRGNFPDRFSGHQFPNYSSELNVNALLLGDSALYLCASSIQGYGYTFGSGTRLTVV.

V and J are TRBV30 and TRBJ1-5; TRBD1 might be the D (6 bases). V lost 4 bases, J lost 5 bases, and 12 bases lay in between. Germline lookup yields CDR1 GTSNPN and CDR2 SVGIG (reference sequence). CDR3 length: 13 residues. In DNA, the CDR3 is TGTGCCTGGAATCAGGGGAAAGATCAGCCCCAGCATTTT. This gives the protein CAWNQGKDQPQHF.

In this sample, this clone turned up a few times. This chain links TRBV4-2 with TRBJ2-3, with 10 bases fitting TRBD2. CDR1 LGHNA and CDR2 YNFKEQ come from the germline V gene. The CDR3 spans 16 residues. Trimming took 1 base from V and 5 from J; bases not matched to a gene: 6. CDR3 loop: CASSQAQRGGEDTQYF. Here the CDR3 DNA reads TGTGCCAGCAGCCAAGCTCAGCGGGGGGGCGAAGATACGCAGTATTTT.

This clone came up a few times. The rearrangement joins TRBV9 to TRBJ1-6; D is unclear. Trimming stripped 1 base from V and 5 bases from J, with 7 bases between. Germline V CDR1 and CDR2: SGDLS, YYNGEE. This CDR3 spans 14 amino acids. CDR3 coding DNA: TGTGCCAGCAGCGTAACTGCTGATAATTCACCCCTCCACTTT. Protein sequence: CASSVTADNSPLHF.

This clone has more than one count but fewer than ten. The V and J genes are TRBV7-9 and TRBJ1-2, with 9 bases fitting TRBD1. From germline, CDR1 is SEHNR and CDR2 FQNEAQ (reference sequence). The CDR3 covers 13 residues. Trimming cost V 3 bases and J 8 bases; bases outside gene matches: 4. The CDR3 nucleotides are TGTGCCAGCAGCTTTGGGACAGGGAGAGGCTACACCTTC. Amino acids: CASSFGTGRGYTF.

This clone was observed a handful of times. The V call is TRBV2, the J call TRBJ1-2; tentative D call: TRBD1 (6 bases). This CDR3 spans 15 amino acids. V lost 7 bases, J lost 4 bases, and 19 bases lay in between. The germline CDR1 and CDR2 sequences are SNHLY and FYNNEI. The CDR3 region is CASIIGDRRVYGYTF. Written as DNA, the CDR3 is TGTGCCAGCATAATTGGAGACAGGCGGGTCTATGGCTACACCTTC.

This clone turned up a few times. The V and J genes are TRBV25-1 and TRBJ1-1; no definite D call. CDR1 MGHDK and CDR2 SYGVNS come from the germline V gene. V shed 3 bases and J shed 5 bases, with 7 bases lying between them. This CDR3 region has 12 residues. CDR3 in amino acids: CASSDRGTEAFF. The CDR3 coding sequence is TGTGCCAGCAGTGACCGGGGAACTGAAGCTTTCTTT.

This clone has only a few counts. This chain uses TRBV6-1 with TRBJ2-7, with D tentatively TRBD1 (5 bases). Germline values: CDR1 MNHNS, CDR2 SASEGT. The CDR3 is made up of 13 amino acids. V gave up 8 bases and J gave up 5 bases, with 16 bases separating them. CDR3 sequence: CASLLQGLDEQYF. CDR3 DNA sequence: TGTGCCAGCCTACTCCAGGGTTTGGACGAGCAGTACTTC.

This clone was picked up a small number of times. The genes are TRBV15 and TRBJ2-3, with 8 bases identical to TRBD2. CDR1 is LNHNV, CDR2 YYDKDF, per germline (reference sequence). V dropped 3 bases and J dropped 3; count of bases not matched to a gene: 8. CDR3 length equals 16 residues. The CDR3 bases are TGTGCCACCAGCAGGAGGACTAGCAGCCAGACAGATACGCAGTATTTT. Its translation: CATSRRTSSQTDTQYF.

This clone occurred a few times. The chain joins TRBV30 to TRBJ2-7, with D maybe TRBD2 (6 bases). Germline assignment: CDR1 GTSNPN and CDR2 SVGIG (reference sequence). With 3 bases removed from V and 4 bases from J, the gap between germline ends came to 19 bases. This CDR3 is built from 15 residues. CDR3 bases: TGTGCCTGGAGCCCGATCGGGGCGGGGAATTACGAGCAGTACTTC. Amino acids: CAWSPIGAGNYEQYF. Complete variable domain (other parts from reference TRBV30 and TRBJ2-7): SQTIHQWPATLVQPVGSPLSLECTVEGTSNPNLYWYRQAAGRGLQLLFYSVGIGQISSEVPQNLSASRPQDRQFILSSKKLLLSDSGFYLCAWSPIGAGNYEQYFGPGTRLTVT.

This clone was seen a handful of times. The chain links TRBV6-1 to TRBJ2-2; the match to TRBD1 covers 8 bases. V was clipped by 11 bases and J by 3 bases; unmatched bases: 8. CDR1 and CDR2 from the germline V gene are MNHNS and SASEGT. This CDR3 contains 14 residues. CDR3 bases: TGTGCCTCCCGGGACAGGTGGGACACCGGGGAGCTGTTTTTT. It codes for CASRDRWDTGELFF.

CDR3 protein: CASSWDNLTGDGYTF. For the CDR3, the DNA is TGTGCCAGCAGCTGGGACAATTTAACGGGTGATGGCTACACCTTC. The V call is TRBV2, the J call TRBJ1-2; a weak D match, TRBD1 (6 bases). V was clipped by 6 bases and J by 6 bases, with 20 bases between them. Germline V CDR1 and CDR2: SNHLY, FYNNEI. The CDR3 is made up of 15 amino acids.

The CDR3: CASSEGTATDTQYF. CDR3 DNA: TGTGCCAGCAGCGAAGGGACAGCCACAGATACGCAGTATTTT. The chain has TRBV7-3 and TRBJ2-3, with TRBD1 identical over 7 bases. This CDR3 region has 14 residues. Germline loops: CDR1 SGHTA, CDR2 FQGTGA. Unmatched junction bases numbered 4, after V lost 5 bases and J lost 2 bases.

The V call is TRBV2, the J call TRBJ1-4; 7 positions match TRBD1. Germline trimming cut 6 bases from V and 4 bases from J; bases unmatched to any gene: 5. Germline assignment: CDR1 SNHLY and CDR2 FYNNEI. The CDR3 spans 14 residues. This chain's CDR3 is CASRRDRNNEKLFF. The CDR3 coding sequence is TGTGCCAGCAGACGGGACAGAAATAATGAAAAACTGTTTTTT.

Only a few counts were recorded for this clone. The same CDR3 is also encoded by other DNA sequences in this sample. This chain uses TRBV9 with TRBJ1-5, with TRBD1 identical over 8 bases. V trimming: 4 bases; J trimming: 7 bases; junction bases outside the gene matches: 7. CDR1 is SGDLS, CDR2 YYNGEE, per germline. The CDR3 is 14 residues long. The CDR3 reads CASSPTGGVQPQHF. The CDR3 region has the DNA TGTGCCAGCAGCCCAACAGGGGGTGTGCAGCCCCAGCATTTT.

The chain carries TRBV7-8 and TRBJ2-7; possible D gene TRBD2, 5 bases. The germline CDR1 and CDR2 sequences are SGHVS and FQNEAQ. This CDR3 is 15 amino acids long. V was pared by 1 base and J by 3 bases, with 13 bases between. CDR3 nucleotide sequence: TGTGCCAGCAGCTTAGGGATCTCGGGGTTCTACGAGCAGTACTTC. Translation gives CASSLGISGFYEQYF.

The rearrangement links TRBV4-1 to TRBJ2-3, with 8 bases that match TRBD2. In germline, CDR1 is MGHRA, CDR2 YSYEKL. V trimming: 0 bases; J trimming: 5 bases; junction bases outside the gene matches: 7. The CDR3 covers 16 residues. In DNA, the CDR3 is TGCGCCAGCAGCCAAGATCGGGAGGGACTAATAGATACGCAGTATTTT. Translating gives CASSQDREGLIDTQYF.

This clone showed up just a few times. This sequence joins TRBV30 and TRBJ1-2; D is undetermined. The CDR3 is made up of 12 amino acids. V dropped 5 bases and J dropped 1 base, with 8 bases sitting between them. Germline V gene data show CDR1 as GTSNPN and CDR2 as SVGIG (reference sequence). The CDR3 DNA reads TGTGCCTGGGGCGACTTTAACTATGGCTACACCTTC. This codes for CAWGDFNYGYTF.

This clone appeared a few times. The chain combines TRBV7-6 with TRBJ1-2; 10 bases are a match to TRBD1. With V trimmed by 5 bases and J by 7 bases, 10 bases remained unmatched. Germline CDR1 reads SGHVS; CDR2 reads FNYEAQ. The CDR3 has 15 amino acids. DNA for the CDR3: TGTGCCAGCAGCGAGACCGGGACAGGGGATCCTGGCTACACCTTC. Translated, it gives CASSETGTGDPGYTF.

The sample holds a few counts of this clone. V usage is TRBV6-1 and J usage is TRBJ1-1; 7 nucleotides align to TRBD1. V shed 2 bases, J shed 5 bases, and the junction held 5 bases outside the gene matches. The CDR3 runs 14 residues. Per germline, CDR1 MNHNS and CDR2 SASEGT. CDR3: CASSEYRGVTEAFF. CDR3 DNA sequence: TGTGCCAGCAGTGAATACAGGGGCGTAACTGAAGCTTTCTTT.

This clone has only a few counts. The chain recombines TRBV7-9 with TRBJ1-1, with TRBD1 identical over 9 bases. The CDR3 extends over 17 amino acids. Germline V gene lookup returns CDR1 SEHNR and CDR2 FQNEAQ (reference sequence). Losses at the gene ends were 2 bases for V and 5 bases for J; bases not matched to a gene: 12. CDR3 nucleotide sequence: TGTGCCAGCAGCTTAATTTCCCTAGGGACAGGGAGAACTGAAGCTTTCTTT. Its protein product is CASSLISLGTGRTEAFF.